These T cell receptor beta chains were read from a single sample in a study of molecular identifiers for immune sequencing clone quantification. MiXCR, run by TCRdb on the PCR reads, gives a single entry per CDR3 protein. The repertoire holds nearly 650,000 distinct CDR3 sequences, 25% seen once, with about 0.78% in the top ten. The sample taken for sequencing was naive CD8+ T cells from blood, with Jurkat cell RNA spiked in. The receptor set was obtained from a human donor in good health. Some libraries in this study had Jurkat cell RNA spiked in. CDR3s include the opening cysteine and the closing phenylalanine or tryptophan.

>TRBV4-1|TRBJ2-7|15
CASSTNRRSSYEQYF
>TRBV27|TRBJ2-1|15
CASSVGRGPYNEQFF
>TRBV5-4|TRBJ2-5|15
CASSNIQNQRETQYF
>TRBV7-9|TRBJ2-3|16
CASSAGLAGRTDTQYF
>TRBV9|TRBJ2-1|14
CASSDGTPGGEQFF
>TRBV11-3|TRBJ2-3|16
CASSSSGTSGADTQYF
>TRBV7-9|TRBJ2-2|16
CASSHPPEGTTGELFF
>TRBV5-1|TRBJ2-5|16
CASSLAGPPPWETQYF
>TRBV6-5|TRBJ2-1|15
CASSQLAGAYNEQFF
>TRBV27|TRBJ2-1|12
CASLNRGHEQFF
>TRBV20-1|TRBJ2-1|14
CSTRGPSGVDEQFF
>TRBV9|TRBJ2-7|15
CASSVGGQCPYEQYF
>TRBV28|TRBJ2-3|14
CASTPPKATDTQYF
>TRBV27|TRBJ1-2|17
CASSLRIGTGGAHGYTF
>TRBV30|TRBJ2-5|15
CAWSVEGGLEVTQYF
>TRBV20-1|TRBJ2-1|17
CSARDTADRTSALEQFF
>TRBV29-1|TRBJ2-7|15
CSVEGTSASSYEQYF
>TRBV13|TRBJ2-1|16
CASSPPTGEGANEQFF
>TRBV9|TRBJ2-6|15
CASSVGGLGANVLTF
>TRBV27|TRBJ2-7|14
CASSSGTAGYEQYF
>TRBV20-1|TRBJ2-3|14
CSAAIGGGTDTQYF
>TRBV20-1|TRBJ2-1|14
CSARDQGRYNEQFF
>TRBV7-7|TRBJ2-1|14
CASSLRSGPGEQFF
>TRBV28|TRBJ2-7|14
CASSRLAASYEQYF
>TRBV7-9|TRBJ1-6|13
CASSLVNDLTLHF
>TRBV4-1|TRBJ2-7|15
CASSQNSGLLHEQYF
>TRBV4-1|TRBJ2-7|16
CASSQEDSGGSYEQYF
>TRBV6-5|TRBJ2-5|13
CASRNILQETQYF
>TRBV5-1|TRBJ1-4|15
CASSLDPLQREKLFF
>TRBV20-1|TRBJ2-7|13
CSASEREGREQYF
>TRBV6-5|TRBJ2-1|17
CASSYSHAGGSYNEQFF
>TRBV9|TRBJ2-3|14
CASSPRQAPDTQYF
>TRBV7-9|TRBJ1-1|15
CASSSGSASVTEAFF
>TRBV29-1|TRBJ2-7|13
CSVMRGLTYEEYF
>TRBV12-3/TRBV12-4|TRBJ2-1|13
CASSGQIDNEQFF
>TRBV27|TRBJ2-7|16
CASSLIAGQGPYEQYF
>TRBV2|TRBJ1-5|15
CASRTGQGGNQPQHF
>TRBV30|TRBJ2-3|15
CAWSLRTESTDTQYF
>TRBV19|TRBJ2-4|15
CASSTYRDKKNIQYF
>TRBV7-9|TRBJ2-7|13
CASSLTSVGEQYF
>TRBV7-2|TRBJ2-1|13
CASSFLPSNEQFF